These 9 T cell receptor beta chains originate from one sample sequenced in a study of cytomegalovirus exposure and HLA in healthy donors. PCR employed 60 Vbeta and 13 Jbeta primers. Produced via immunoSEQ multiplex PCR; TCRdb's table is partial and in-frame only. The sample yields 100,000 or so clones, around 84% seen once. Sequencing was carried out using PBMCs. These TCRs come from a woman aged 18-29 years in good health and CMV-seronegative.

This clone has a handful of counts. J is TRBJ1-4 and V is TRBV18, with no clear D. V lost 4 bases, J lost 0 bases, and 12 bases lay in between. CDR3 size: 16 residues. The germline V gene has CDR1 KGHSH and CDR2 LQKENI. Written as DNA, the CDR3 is TGTGCCAGCTCACGGGCAGTAGAGTCAACTAATGAAAAACTGTTTTTT. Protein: CASSRAVESTNEKLFF.

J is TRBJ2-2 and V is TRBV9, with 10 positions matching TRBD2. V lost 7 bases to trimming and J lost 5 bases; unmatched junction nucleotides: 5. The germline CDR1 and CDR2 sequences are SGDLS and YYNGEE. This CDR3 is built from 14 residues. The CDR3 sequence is CASGLAGGTGELFF. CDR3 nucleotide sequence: TGTGCCAGCGGGTTAGCGGGAGGTACCGGGGAGCTGTTTTTT.

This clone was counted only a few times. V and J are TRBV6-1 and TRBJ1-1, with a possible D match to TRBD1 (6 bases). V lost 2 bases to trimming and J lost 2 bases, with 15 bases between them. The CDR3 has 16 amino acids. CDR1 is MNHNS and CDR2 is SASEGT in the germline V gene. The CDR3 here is CASSELGAIPNTEAFF. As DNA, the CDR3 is TGTGCCAGCAGTGAATTGGGGGCGATCCCAAACACTGAAGCTTTCTTT.

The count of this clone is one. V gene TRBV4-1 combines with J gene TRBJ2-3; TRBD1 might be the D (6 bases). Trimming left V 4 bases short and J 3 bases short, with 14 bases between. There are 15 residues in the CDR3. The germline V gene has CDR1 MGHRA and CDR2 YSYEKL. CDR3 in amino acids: CASSPQGDPTDTQYF. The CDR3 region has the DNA TGCGCCAGCAGCCCACAGGGAGATCCAACAGATACGCAGTATTTT.

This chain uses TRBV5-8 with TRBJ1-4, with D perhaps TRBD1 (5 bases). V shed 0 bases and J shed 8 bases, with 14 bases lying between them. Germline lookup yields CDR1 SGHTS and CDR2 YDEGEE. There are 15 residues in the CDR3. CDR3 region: CASSLAPGRTEKLFF. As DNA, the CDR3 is TGTGCCAGCAGCTTGGCCCCAGGGAGGACCGAAAAACTGTTTTTT.

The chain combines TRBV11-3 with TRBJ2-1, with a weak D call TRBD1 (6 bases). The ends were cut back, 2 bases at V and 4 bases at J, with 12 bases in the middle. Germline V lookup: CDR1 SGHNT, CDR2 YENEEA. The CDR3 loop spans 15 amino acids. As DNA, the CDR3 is TGTGCCAGCAGCTTATCCAGGGGATCATACAATGAGCAGTTCTTC. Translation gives CASSLSRGSYNEQFF. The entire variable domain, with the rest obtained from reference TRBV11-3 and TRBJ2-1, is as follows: EAGVVQSPRYKIIEKKQPVAFWCNPISGHNTLYWYLQNLGQGPELLIRYENEEAVDDSQLPKDRFSAERLKGVDSTLKIQPAELGDSAVYLCASSLSRGSYNEQFFGPGTRLTVL.

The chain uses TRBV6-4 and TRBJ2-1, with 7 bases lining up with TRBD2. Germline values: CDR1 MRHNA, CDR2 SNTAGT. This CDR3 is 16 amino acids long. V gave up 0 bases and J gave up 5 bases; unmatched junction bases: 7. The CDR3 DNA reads TGTGCCAGCAGTGACTCGACGGCGGGAGATCACAATGAGCAGTTCTTC. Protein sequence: CASSDSTAGDHNEQFF.

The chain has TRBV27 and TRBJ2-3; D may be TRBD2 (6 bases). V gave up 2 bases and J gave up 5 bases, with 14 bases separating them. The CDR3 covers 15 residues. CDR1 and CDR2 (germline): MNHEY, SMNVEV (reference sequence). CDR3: CASSLRRGRLDTQYF. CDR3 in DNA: TGTGCCAGCAGTTTACGGAGGGGCCGATTAGATACGCAGTATTTT.

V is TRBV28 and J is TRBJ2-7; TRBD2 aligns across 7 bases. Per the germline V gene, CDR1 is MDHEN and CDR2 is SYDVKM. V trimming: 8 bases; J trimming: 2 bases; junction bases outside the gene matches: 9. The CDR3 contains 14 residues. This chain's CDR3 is CASLPSGGAYEQYF. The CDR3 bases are TGTGCCAGCCTCCCTAGTGGGGGGGCCTACGAGCAGTACTTC.